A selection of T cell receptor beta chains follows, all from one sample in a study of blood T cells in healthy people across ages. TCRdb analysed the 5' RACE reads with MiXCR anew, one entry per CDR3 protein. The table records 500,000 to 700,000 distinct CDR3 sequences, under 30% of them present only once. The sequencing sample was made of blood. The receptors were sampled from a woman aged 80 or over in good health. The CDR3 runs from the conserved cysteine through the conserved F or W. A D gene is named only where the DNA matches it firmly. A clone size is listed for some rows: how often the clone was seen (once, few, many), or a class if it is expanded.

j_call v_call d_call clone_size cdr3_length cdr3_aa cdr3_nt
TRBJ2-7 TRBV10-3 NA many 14 CAISTNGGSYEQYF TGTGCCATCAGCACTAACGGCGGCTCCTACGAGCAGTACTTC
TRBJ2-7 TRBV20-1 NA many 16 CSAGDTAPSDDHEQYF TGCAGTGCTGGGGACACCGCACCGAGTGATGATCACGAGCAGTACTTC
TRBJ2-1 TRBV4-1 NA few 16 CASSQELGRDYNEQFF TGCGCCAGCAGCCAAGAACTCGGGCGGGATTACAATGAGCAGTTCTTC
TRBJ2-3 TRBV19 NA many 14 CASSIKLTTDTQYF TGTGCCAGTAGTATTAAGCTAACGACAGATACGCAGTATTTT
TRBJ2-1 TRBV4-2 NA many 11 CASSHLAEQFF TGTGCCAGCAGCCATTTGGCTGAGCAGTTCTTC
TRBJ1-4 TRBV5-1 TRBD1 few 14 CASSGGTGQEKLFF TGCGCCAGCAGCGGTGGGACAGGGCAAGAAAAACTGTTTTTT
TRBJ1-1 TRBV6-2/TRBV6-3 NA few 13 CASSPPYPPEAFF TGTGCCAGCAGCCCCCCATACCCACCCGAAGCTTTCTTT
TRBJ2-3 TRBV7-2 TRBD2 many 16 CASSQKTSGIRDTQYF TGTGCCAGCAGTCAAAAGACTAGCGGGATAAGGGATACGCAGTATTTT
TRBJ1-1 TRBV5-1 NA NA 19 CASSPTGRDISEMNTEAFF TGCGCCAGCAGCCCTACGGGAAGGGATATTTCTGAAATGAACACTGAAGCTTTCTTT
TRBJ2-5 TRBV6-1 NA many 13 CASSVRDQETQYF TGTGCCAGCAGTGTCCGGGACCAAGAGACCCAGTACTTC
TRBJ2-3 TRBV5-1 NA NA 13 CASSLRGIDTQYF TGCGCCAGCAGCTTGAGGGGAATAGATACGCAGTATTTT
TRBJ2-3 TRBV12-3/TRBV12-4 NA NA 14 CASSLGIPTDTEYF TGTGCCAGCAGTTTAGGAATACCCACAGATACGGAATATTTT
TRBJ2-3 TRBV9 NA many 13 CASSVTTVDTQYF TGTGCCAGCAGCGTTACAACCGTGGATACGCAGTATTTT
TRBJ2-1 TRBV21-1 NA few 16 CASLTGTCSSYNEQFF TGTGCCAGTCTAACAGGGACCTGTTCTTCCTACAATGAGCAGTTCTTC
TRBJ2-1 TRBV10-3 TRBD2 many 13 CAVGGSSYNEQFF TGTGCCGTCGGGGGGAGCTCCTACAATGAGCAGTTCTTC
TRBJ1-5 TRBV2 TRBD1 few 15 CASRTGQGVDQPQHF TGTGCCAGCAGAACAGGACAGGGGGTCGACCAGCCCCAGCATTTT
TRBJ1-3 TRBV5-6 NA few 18 CASSLGSTGTYSGNTIYF TGTGCCAGCAGCTTGGGGTCCACAGGCACCTACTCTGGAAACACCATATATTTT
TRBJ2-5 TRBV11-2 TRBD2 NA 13 CASSLDWGGGPYF TGTGCCAGCAGCTTAGATTGGGGCGGGGGGCCGTACTTC
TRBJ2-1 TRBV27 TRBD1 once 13 CASSFGRGRGQFF TGTGCCAGCAGTTTCGGCAGGGGGCGCGGCCAGTTCTTC
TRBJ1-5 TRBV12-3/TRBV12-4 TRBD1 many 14 CASSLTGVVQPQHF TGTGCCAGCAGTTTAACAGGGGTTGTTCAGCCCCAGCATTTT
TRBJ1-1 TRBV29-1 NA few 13 CSALGTRNTEAFF TGCAGCGCCCTCGGGACAAGGAACACTGAAGCTTTCTTT
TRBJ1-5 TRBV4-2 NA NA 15 CASNRDGNSNQPQHF TGTGCCAGCAACAGGGACGGGAATAGCAATCAGCCCCAGCATTTT
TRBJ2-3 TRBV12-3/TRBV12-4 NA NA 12 CASSRSRDTQYF TGTGCCAGCAGTCGGTCCAGGGATACGCAGTATTTT
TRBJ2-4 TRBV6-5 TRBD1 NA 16 CASSYLDRGVKNIQYF TGTGCCAGCAGTTACCTCGACAGGGGGGTCAAAAACATTCAGTACTTC
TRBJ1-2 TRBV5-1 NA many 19 CASSLDPGARGNINYGYTF TGCGCCAGCAGCTTGGATCCGGGGGCGCGAGGTAATATCAACTATGGCTACACCTTC
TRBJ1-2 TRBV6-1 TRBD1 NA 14 CASAPATGGYGYTF TGTGCCAGCGCCCCGGCCACAGGGGGCTATGGCTACACCTTC
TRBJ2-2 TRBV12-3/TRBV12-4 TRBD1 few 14 CASSKLTGVGELFF TGTGCCAGCAGCAAATTGACAGGGGTCGGGGAGCTGTTTTTT
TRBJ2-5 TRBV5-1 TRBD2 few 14 CASSPSGGVSWQYF TGCGCCAGCAGCCCTAGCGGGGGGGTTTCTTGGCAGTACTTC